These 6 T cell receptor beta chains were sequenced from one sample in a study of T cell changes during pregnancy in multiple sclerosis. Using immunoSEQ multiplex PCR, the repertoire was profiled, and TCRdb retains in-frame clones only, with some absent. The data hold tens of thousands of clones, with 75% to 95% observed a single time. The specimen was peripheral blood, collected in the first trimester of pregnancy. The origin of the receptors is a female donor in good health, enrolled as a control in a pregnancy study.

This chain links TRBV7-9 with TRBJ1-2; D possibly corresponds to TRBD1 (5 bases). Trimming removed 1 base at V and 4 bases at J, with 16 bases between. This CDR3 is 16 amino acids long. Germline V CDR1 and CDR2: SEHNR, FQNEAQ (reference sequence). The CDR3, as DNA: TGTGCCAGCAGCTTAGAGGACACTGAGTTATCCTATGGCTACACCTTC. It specifies CASSLEDTELSYGYTF.

This clone appeared a single time. The rearrangement joins TRBV9 to TRBJ2-7, with 8 bases lining up with TRBD1. The CDR3 is made up of 14 amino acids. V lost 4 bases to trimming and J lost 3 bases; unmatched junction nucleotides: 6. CDR1 is SGDLS and CDR2 is YYNGEE in the germline V gene. The CDR3 here is CASSFGTGRYEQYF. CDR3 in DNA: TGTGCCAGCAGCTTCGGGACAGGCCGCTACGAGCAGTACTTC.

J is TRBJ1-2 and V is TRBV6-4, with 7 bases lining up with TRBD1. The CDR3 consists of 15 residues. The ends lost 2 bases at V and 4 bases at J; junction bases unmatched: 7. Per the germline V gene, CDR1 is MRHNA and CDR2 is SNTAGT. CDR3 DNA sequence: TGTGCCAGCAGTGACCCGAGGGGGACAGCCTATGGCTACACCTTC. Protein sequence: CASSDPRGTAYGYTF.

The CDR3 DNA is TGTGCCAGCAGTTTAGACGGGTTGAAAGCTTTCTTT. It yields the protein CASSLDGLKAFF. The chain links TRBV27 to TRBJ1-1; D call uncertain. The CDR3 loop spans 12 amino acids. The ends were cut back, 2 bases at V and 9 bases at J, with 10 bases in the middle. The germline V gene has CDR1 MNHEY and CDR2 SMNVEV (reference sequence).

The rearrangement links TRBV11-2 to TRBJ2-7; 12 bases agree with TRBD2. With V trimmed by 5 bases and J by 1 base, 0 bases remained unmatched. Germline CDR1 and CDR2: SGHAT and FQNNGV. This CDR3 has 14 residues. CDR3 bases: TGTGCCAGCAGCACTAGCGGGGGGTCCTACGAGCAGTACTTC. Amino acids: CASSTSGGSYEQYF.

V is TRBV7-2 and J is TRBJ2-7; TRBD1 aligns across 10 bases. The CDR3 is 12 residues long. Germline CDR1 reads SGHTA; CDR2 reads FQGNSA. V lost 8 bases to trimming and J lost 4 bases; unmatched junction nucleotides: 2. The CDR3 DNA follows: TGTGCCAGCGGGACAGGGGTATACGAGCAGTACTTC. Its protein is CASGTGVYEQYF.